Listed below are T cell receptor beta chains from one sample, sequenced in a study of blood T cell repertoires in COVID-19. Assay: immunoSEQ multiplex PCR; the TCRdb copy retains only in-frame clones and omits some. The table shows some 170,000 clones, with approximately 80% occurring only once. Sequencing used PBMCs or T cells enriched from blood (not recorded which). Receptors were obtained from a man in his forties who had recovered from COVID-19. The CDR3 runs from the conserved cysteine through the conserved F or W. Each record gives: D gene, J gene, clone size, V gene, CDR3 DNA, CDR3 protein. The D gene is left open where the match is weak. The size entry is marked missing in some rows and otherwise reads once, few, many or a size class.

d_gene: .; j_gene: TRBJ1-4; abundance: .; v_gene: TRBV18; CDR3nt: TGTGCCAGCTCACCACGGACAGATGAAAAACTGTTTTTT; CDR3aa: CASSPRTDEKLFF
d_gene: .; j_gene: TRBJ1-1; abundance: once; v_gene: TRBV4-1; CDR3nt: TGCGCCAGCAGCCAAGATATAGGAGGAACTGGCGCTTTCTTT; CDR3aa: CASSQDIGGTGAFF
d_gene: TRBD1; j_gene: TRBJ2-2; abundance: .; v_gene: TRBV24-1; CDR3nt: TGTGCCACCAGTGATTTTGGGTTCAGAGGGACAGGGGACACCGGGGAGCTGTTTTTT; CDR3aa: CATSDFGFRGTGDTGELFF
d_gene: .; j_gene: TRBJ1-2; abundance: .; v_gene: TRBV29-1; CDR3nt: TGCAGCGTTGAAGGGGGAGACTTCTATGGCTACACCTTC; CDR3aa: CSVEGGDFYGYTF
d_gene: .; j_gene: TRBJ1-4; abundance: .; v_gene: TRBV2; CDR3nt: TGTGCCGGCGGCGGGGGAGGCTCTGAAAAACTGTTTTTT; CDR3aa: CAGGGGGSEKLFF
d_gene: TRBD1; j_gene: TRBJ1-1; abundance: .; v_gene: TRBV30; CDR3nt: TGTGCCTGGAGTGTATCAGGGGGTAACACTGAAGCTTTCTTT; CDR3aa: CAWSVSGGNTEAFF
d_gene: TRBD1; j_gene: TRBJ2-3; abundance: .; v_gene: TRBV3-1/TRBV3-2; CDR3nt: TGTGCCAGCAGCCAACGGGACAGGGTCACAGATACGCAGTATTTT; CDR3aa: CASSQRDRVTDTQYF
d_gene: TRBD1; j_gene: TRBJ1-2; abundance: .; v_gene: TRBV12-5; CDR3nt: TGTGCTAGTGGTTTGTTCTCCGGACAGGGGGCGACCTTC; CDR3aa: CASGLFSGQGATF
d_gene: TRBD1; j_gene: TRBJ1-2; abundance: .; v_gene: TRBV4-1; CDR3nt: TGCGCCAGCAAACCGGGACAGGGGAGCTATGGCTACACCTTC; CDR3aa: CASKPGQGSYGYTF
d_gene: .; j_gene: TRBJ1-1; abundance: .; v_gene: TRBV5-1; CDR3nt: TGCGCCAGCACTCTGACGGGGGGCTTGAACACTGAAGCTTTCTTT; CDR3aa: CASTLTGGLNTEAFF
d_gene: TRBD1; j_gene: TRBJ2-5; abundance: .; v_gene: TRBV7-9; CDR3nt: TGTGCCAGCAGCTGGACAGGGTTGGAGACCCAGTACTTC; CDR3aa: CASSWTGLETQYF
d_gene: .; j_gene: TRBJ1-5; abundance: .; v_gene: TRBV5-4; CDR3nt: TGTGCCAGCGGAATTGGGGGGCAGCCCCAGCATTTT; CDR3aa: CASGIGGQPQHF
d_gene: .; j_gene: TRBJ1-2; abundance: .; v_gene: TRBV9; CDR3nt: TGTGCCAGCAGCGTAGATGGGACTATCGATGGCTACACCTTC; CDR3aa: CASSVDGTIDGYTF
d_gene: TRBD1; j_gene: TRBJ1-1; abundance: .; v_gene: TRBV9; CDR3nt: TGTGCCAGCAGCGCCGACAGGGGTAGAAACACTGAAGCTTTCTTT; CDR3aa: CASSADRGRNTEAFF
d_gene: TRBD1; j_gene: TRBJ1-5; abundance: many; v_gene: TRBV7-7; CDR3nt: TGTGCCAGCAGCTTAGTAGGGGGCGGCGGCAATCAGCCCCAGCATTTT; CDR3aa: CASSLVGGGGNQPQHF
d_gene: TRBD2; j_gene: TRBJ2-5; abundance: .; v_gene: TRBV2; CDR3nt: TGTGCCAGCAGTGACCTAGCGGGGGGGCCCTCGGGAGAGACCCAGTACTTC; CDR3aa: CASSDLAGGPSGETQYF
d_gene: .; j_gene: TRBJ1-1; abundance: few; v_gene: TRBV6-5; CDR3nt: TGTGCCAGCAAAAGGACGACAGGCCAGACTGAAGCTTTCTTT; CDR3aa: CASKRTTGQTEAFF
d_gene: TRBD1; j_gene: TRBJ1-6; abundance: .; v_gene: TRBV30; CDR3nt: TGTGCCTGGACCGGACAGGGGACTTCACCCCTCCACTTT; CDR3aa: CAWTGQGTSPLHF
d_gene: TRBD1; j_gene: TRBJ2-6; abundance: .; v_gene: TRBV23-1; CDR3nt: TGCGCCAGCAGTCTCCCGAAACAAGGGGACAGGGTTAGCTCTGGGGCCAACGTCCTGACTTTC; CDR3aa: CASSLPKQGDRVSSGANVLTF
d_gene: .; j_gene: TRBJ1-2; abundance: few; v_gene: TRBV11-2; CDR3nt: TGTGCCAGCAGCCCCCGAGACAATCAAGGCTACACCTTC; CDR3aa: CASSPRDNQGYTF
d_gene: .; j_gene: TRBJ2-3; abundance: once; v_gene: TRBV18; CDR3nt: TGTGCCAGCTCACCACAGGAGGGCCGCCCAGATACGCAGTATTTT; CDR3aa: CASSPQEGRPDTQYF
d_gene: TRBD1; j_gene: TRBJ1-5; abundance: .; v_gene: TRBV30; CDR3nt: TGTGCCTGGAGTCGTCGGGACAGGGATAATCAGCCCCAGCATTTT; CDR3aa: CAWSRRDRDNQPQHF
d_gene: TRBD1; j_gene: TRBJ1-2; abundance: .; v_gene: TRBV5-1; CDR3nt: TGCGCCAGCAGTTCCCCACAGGGGAGAGAGGGCTACACCTTC; CDR3aa: CASSSPQGREGYTF
d_gene: .; j_gene: TRBJ1-4; abundance: .; v_gene: TRBV5-4; CDR3nt: TGTGCCAGCAGCCTGGGGACCCATAGAGGGGAAAAACTGTTTTTT; CDR3aa: CASSLGTHRGEKLFF
d_gene: TRBD1; j_gene: TRBJ1-4; abundance: .; v_gene: TRBV7-6; CDR3nt: TGTGCCAGCAGCCTACTCAGGGGGAAGGGAAATGAAAAACTGTTTTTT; CDR3aa: CASSLLRGKGNEKLFF
d_gene: .; j_gene: TRBJ1-3; abundance: .; v_gene: TRBV5-1; CDR3nt: TGCGCCAGCAGCTTAGAGGGCGGCTCTGGAAACACCATATATTTT; CDR3aa: CASSLEGGSGNTIYF
d_gene: .; j_gene: TRBJ1-2; abundance: .; v_gene: TRBV6-5; CDR3nt: TGTGCCAGCAGCTCCGACGGGAACTATGGCTACACCTTC; CDR3aa: CASSSDGNYGYTF
d_gene: TRBD2; j_gene: TRBJ2-5; abundance: .; v_gene: TRBV10-3; CDR3nt: TGTGCCATAGGGGAGGGACAAGAGACCCAGTACTTC; CDR3aa: CAIGEGQETQYF
d_gene: TRBD2; j_gene: TRBJ2-5; abundance: .; v_gene: TRBV5-1; CDR3nt: TGCGCCAGCAGCTTGGGAGGGACTAGCGGGGGCGGCCAAGAGACCCAGTACTTC; CDR3aa: CASSLGGTSGGGQETQYF
d_gene: .; j_gene: TRBJ2-7; abundance: .; v_gene: TRBV30; CDR3nt: TGTGCCTGGAGATCTAACCCTAGCAATCGGTACGAGCAGTACTTC; CDR3aa: CAWRSNPSNRYEQYF
d_gene: TRBD2; j_gene: TRBJ2-5; abundance: once; v_gene: TRBV4-1; CDR3nt: TGCGCCAGCAGCAGACAAGAGCGGGGGCTGGAGACCCAGTACTTC; CDR3aa: CASSRQERGLETQYF
d_gene: .; j_gene: TRBJ2-3; abundance: once; v_gene: TRBV11-2; CDR3nt: TGTGCCAGCAGCTTTTCAGGGATCAATATGGATACGCAGTATTTT; CDR3aa: CASSFSGINMDTQYF
d_gene: TRBD1; j_gene: TRBJ2-1; abundance: .; v_gene: TRBV30; CDR3nt: TGTGCCTGGGGCCGGACAGGGGGGAAAAATGAGCAGTTCTTC; CDR3aa: CAWGRTGGKNEQFF
d_gene: .; j_gene: TRBJ2-3; abundance: once; v_gene: TRBV6-9; CDR3nt: TGTGCCAGTCGCAAGGGGCGGTGCACAGATACGCAGTATTTT; CDR3aa: CASRKGRCTDTQYF
d_gene: .; j_gene: TRBJ2-4; abundance: .; v_gene: TRBV6-1; CDR3nt: TGTGCCAGCAGTGATTATGGCAGGGGTGGATACATTCAGTACTTC; CDR3aa: CASSDYGRGGYIQYF
d_gene: .; j_gene: TRBJ1-3; abundance: .; v_gene: TRBV5-4; CDR3nt: TGTGCCAGCAGCTTGTTCCAGGGGACAACTGGAAACACCATATATTTT; CDR3aa: CASSLFQGTTGNTIYF
d_gene: TRBD1; j_gene: TRBJ1-2; abundance: .; v_gene: TRBV30; CDR3nt: TGTGCCGTACCGGGACAGGGGGCGTCGGCCTTC; CDR3aa: CAVPGQGASAF
d_gene: .; j_gene: TRBJ2-2; abundance: .; v_gene: TRBV9; CDR3nt: TGTGCCAGCAGCGTAGGACCGCGGACCGGGGAGCTGTTTTTT; CDR3aa: CASSVGPRTGELFF
d_gene: TRBD1; j_gene: TRBJ2-1; abundance: once; v_gene: TRBV5-1; CDR3nt: TGCGCCAGCAGGGAGGACAGGGGACGAGACAATGAGCAGTTCTTC; CDR3aa: CASREDRGRDNEQFF
d_gene: TRBD1; j_gene: TRBJ1-1; abundance: once; v_gene: TRBV13; CDR3nt: TGTGCCAGCAGCTTAGGGGGGGGACAGGAAGCTTTCTTT; CDR3aa: CASSLGGGQEAFF
d_gene: .; j_gene: TRBJ2-2; abundance: .; v_gene: TRBV15; CDR3nt: TGTGCCACCAGCAGAGATATTGGACTTAACACCGGGGAGCTGTTTTTT; CDR3aa: CATSRDIGLNTGELFF
d_gene: .; j_gene: TRBJ2-1; abundance: once; v_gene: TRBV21-1; CDR3nt: TGTGCCGGAAGATACAACAGGGAAAGGAAGGCCTCCTACAATGAGCAGTTCTTC; CDR3aa: CAGRYNRERKASYNEQFF
d_gene: .; j_gene: TRBJ1-2; abundance: .; v_gene: TRBV30; CDR3nt: TGTGCCTGGAGTAAGACAGGAGCCGGGGGCTACACCTTC; CDR3aa: CAWSKTGAGGYTF
d_gene: TRBD2; j_gene: TRBJ2-2; abundance: .; v_gene: TRBV9; CDR3nt: TGTGCCAGCGGGGACGGGGGGGCCGGTGTCACCGGGGAGCTGTTTTTT; CDR3aa: CASGDGGAGVTGELFF
d_gene: TRBD2; j_gene: TRBJ2-3; abundance: .; v_gene: TRBV20-1; CDR3nt: TGCAGTGCTAGTGAGACTAGCGGGGTGGCAGATACGCAGTATTTT; CDR3aa: CSASETSGVADTQYF
d_gene: TRBD1; j_gene: TRBJ1-2; abundance: few; v_gene: TRBV9; CDR3nt: TGTGCCAGCAGCCCGGGACAGGAAGATGGCTACACCTTC; CDR3aa: CASSPGQEDGYTF
d_gene: .; j_gene: TRBJ1-5; abundance: few; v_gene: TRBV2; CDR3nt: TGTGCCAGCAGTGAGCTGTCGGTTTATAGCAATCAGCCCCAGCATTTT; CDR3aa: CASSELSVYSNQPQHF
d_gene: TRBD2; j_gene: TRBJ2-3; abundance: .; v_gene: TRBV4-2; CDR3nt: TGTGCCAGCAGCCAAATTCGAGTCGGTAGGACTAGCGGGGGCTCAGATACGCAGTATTTT; CDR3aa: CASSQIRVGRTSGGSDTQYF
d_gene: .; j_gene: TRBJ1-3; abundance: few; v_gene: TRBV30; CDR3nt: TGTGCCTGGAGTGTACTAGTCCCGGGAAACACCATATATTTT; CDR3aa: CAWSVLVPGNTIYF
d_gene: TRBD1; j_gene: TRBJ1-1; abundance: few; v_gene: TRBV30; CDR3nt: TGTGCCTGGAGGACCCGGGACAGAAAGAACACTGAAGCTTTCTTT; CDR3aa: CAWRTRDRKNTEAFF
d_gene: .; j_gene: TRBJ2-6; abundance: .; v_gene: TRBV5-1; CDR3nt: TGCGCCAGCAGCTTGTTAGGTACGGGGACTGGGGCCAACGTCCTGACTTTC; CDR3aa: CASSLLGTGTGANVLTF
d_gene: TRBD2; j_gene: TRBJ2-3; abundance: .; v_gene: TRBV7-3; CDR3nt: TGTGCCAGCAGCCTACCTAGCGGCTCCACAGATACGCAGTATTTT; CDR3aa: CASSLPSGSTDTQYF
d_gene: TRBD2; j_gene: TRBJ2-3; abundance: .; v_gene: TRBV5-1; CDR3nt: TGCGCCAGCAGCGGGGGACTAGCCGTAGATACGCAGTATTTT; CDR3aa: CASSGGLAVDTQYF
d_gene: .; j_gene: TRBJ2-1; abundance: .; v_gene: TRBV3-1/TRBV3-2; CDR3nt: TGTGCCAGCAGCCAAAGGGGATACAATGAGCAGTTCTTC; CDR3aa: CASSQRGYNEQFF
d_gene: .; j_gene: TRBJ1-5; abundance: .; v_gene: TRBV24-1; CDR3nt: TGTGCCACCGAACCCGGGGGGGTCAGCAATCAGCCCCAGCATTTT; CDR3aa: CATEPGGVSNQPQHF
d_gene: .; j_gene: TRBJ1-1; abundance: .; v_gene: TRBV30; CDR3nt: TGTGCCTGGAGTTTCGGCACTGAAGCTTTCTTT; CDR3aa: CAWSFGTEAFF
d_gene: .; j_gene: TRBJ2-4; abundance: .; v_gene: TRBV6-5; CDR3nt: TGTGCCAGCAGCCGGGGGTTCGGACAAAAGAACATTCAGTACTTC; CDR3aa: CASSRGFGQKNIQYF
d_gene: .; j_gene: TRBJ2-5; abundance: .; v_gene: TRBV2; CDR3nt: TGTGCCAGCAGGGAACAAGGACTTGTACAAGAGACCCAGTACTTC; CDR3aa: CASREQGLVQETQYF
d_gene: .; j_gene: TRBJ1-3; abundance: once; v_gene: TRBV19; CDR3nt: TGTGCCAGTAGTATCGACAGGATGGCTGGAAACACCATATATTTT; CDR3aa: CASSIDRMAGNTIYF
d_gene: .; j_gene: TRBJ1-1; abundance: .; v_gene: TRBV7-8; CDR3nt: TGTGCCAGCAGCGTACACAGGGCAATGAACACTGAAGCTTTCTTT; CDR3aa: CASSVHRAMNTEAFF